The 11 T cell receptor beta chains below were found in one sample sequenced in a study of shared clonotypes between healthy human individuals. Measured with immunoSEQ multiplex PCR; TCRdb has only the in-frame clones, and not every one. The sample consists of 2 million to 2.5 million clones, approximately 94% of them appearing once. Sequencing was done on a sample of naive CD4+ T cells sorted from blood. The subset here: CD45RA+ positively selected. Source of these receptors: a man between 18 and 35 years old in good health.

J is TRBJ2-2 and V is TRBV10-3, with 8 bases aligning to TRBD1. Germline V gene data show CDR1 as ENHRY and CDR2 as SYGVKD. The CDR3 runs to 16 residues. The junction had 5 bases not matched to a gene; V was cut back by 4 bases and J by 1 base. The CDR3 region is CAISAPDRGNTGELFF. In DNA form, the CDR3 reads TGTGCCATCAGTGCCCCCGACAGGGGGAACACCGGGGAGCTGTTTTTT.

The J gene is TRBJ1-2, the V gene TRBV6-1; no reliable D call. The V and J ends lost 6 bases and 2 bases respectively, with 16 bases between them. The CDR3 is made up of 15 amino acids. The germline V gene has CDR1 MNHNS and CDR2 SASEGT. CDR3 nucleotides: TGTGCCAGCAGAGATGATCCCCCGAAAAACTATGGCTACACCTTC. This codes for CASRDDPPKNYGYTF.

In DNA form, the CDR3 reads TGTGCCAGCAGCAAATGGGACAGGCCTCAAAACAACTATGGCTACACCTTC. Its translation is CASSKWDRPQNNYGYTF. The rearrangement links TRBV21-1 to TRBJ1-2; the DNA was not used to check the table's D call, TRBD1. TRBV21-1 represents a pseudogene. The CDR3 spans 17 residues.

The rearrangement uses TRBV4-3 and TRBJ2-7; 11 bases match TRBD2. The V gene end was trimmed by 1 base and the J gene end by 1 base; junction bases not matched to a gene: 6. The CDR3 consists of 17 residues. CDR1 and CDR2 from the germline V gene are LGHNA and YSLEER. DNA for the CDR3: TGCGCCAGCAGCCAAGTTGGTTCTAGCGGGAGGTCCTACGAGCAGTACTTC. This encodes CASSQVGSSGRSYEQYF.

The CDR3 sequence is CASSENRAANYGYTF. The CDR3 nucleotides read TGTGCCAGCAGTGAAAACAGAGCAGCTAACTATGGCTACACCTTC. V is TRBV6-1 and J is TRBJ1-2; D is unresolved. Trimming stripped 2 bases from V and 0 bases from J, with 10 bases between. This CDR3 is 15 amino acids long. Germline V gene data show CDR1 as MNHNS and CDR2 as SASEGT.

This chain's CDR3 is CASSLWDRNNQPQHF. The CDR3 region has the DNA TGTGCCAGCAGTCTCTGGGACAGGAACAATCAGCCCCAGCATTTT. The J gene is TRBJ1-5, the V gene TRBV28, with 8 nucleotides matching TRBD1. The CDR3 totals 15 residues. Unmatched junction bases numbered 6, after V lost 5 bases and J lost 3 bases. Germline V lookup: CDR1 MDHEN, CDR2 SYDVKM.

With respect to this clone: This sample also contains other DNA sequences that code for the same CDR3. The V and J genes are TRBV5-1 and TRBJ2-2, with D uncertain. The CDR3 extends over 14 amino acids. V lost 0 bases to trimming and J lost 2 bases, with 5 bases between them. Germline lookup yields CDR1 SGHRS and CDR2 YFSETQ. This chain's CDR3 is CASSLGQNTGELFF. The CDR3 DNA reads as TGCGCCAGCAGCTTGGGGCAAAACACCGGGGAGCTGTTTTTT.

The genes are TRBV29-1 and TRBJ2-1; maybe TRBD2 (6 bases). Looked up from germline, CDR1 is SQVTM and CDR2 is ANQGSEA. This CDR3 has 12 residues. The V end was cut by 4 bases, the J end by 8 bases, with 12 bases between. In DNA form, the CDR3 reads TGCAGCGTTGTTGGGGGGTCGGATGAGCAGTTCTTC. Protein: CSVVGGSDEQFF.

This CDR3 reads CASSLGGPNPYNEQFF. CDR3 DNA sequence: TGTGCCAGCAGCTTAGGGGGGCCTAACCCGTACAATGAGCAGTTCTTC. The chain links TRBV7-2 to TRBJ2-1; D possibly corresponds to TRBD1 (6 bases). This CDR3 spans 16 amino acids. The V end lost 1 base, the J end lost 4 bases, and 14 bases lay between the germline ends. Germline V gene data show CDR1 as SGHTA and CDR2 as FQGNSA.

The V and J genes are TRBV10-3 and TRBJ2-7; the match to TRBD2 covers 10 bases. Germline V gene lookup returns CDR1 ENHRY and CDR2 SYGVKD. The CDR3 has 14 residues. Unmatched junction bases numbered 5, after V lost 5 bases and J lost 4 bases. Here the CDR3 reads CAISTGTSEYEQYF. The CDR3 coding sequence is TGTGCCATCAGTACCGGGACTAGCGAGTACGAGCAGTACTTC.

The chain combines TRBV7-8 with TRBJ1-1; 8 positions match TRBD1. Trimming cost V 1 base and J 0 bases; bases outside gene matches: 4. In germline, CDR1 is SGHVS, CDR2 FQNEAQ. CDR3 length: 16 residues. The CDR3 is CASSLEGQGVNTEAFF. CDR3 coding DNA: TGTGCCAGCAGCTTAGAAGGACAGGGTGTGAACACTGAAGCTTTCTTT.